This T cell receptor beta chain derives from a study of blood T cell repertoires in COVID-19. At the level of the study: Whether acute or convalescent, the COVID-19 samples came from the United States, Italy and Spain. T cells, B-cell-depleted T cells, or PBMCs supplied cDNA or gDNA.

As originally analysed: Amplification of reference gene primers was used by the study to estimate nucleated cell counts. The method was immunoSEQ multiplex PCR; TCRdb's version includes in-frame clones alone and lacks a portion of them. For V, J and clone size, that table is used; D and trimming come from the DNA. Of about 160,000 clones listed, around 80% are singletons. Donors of Cohort 3 who recovered were those that had two negative PCRs, clearance, or symptom resolution. Germline V gives CDR1 SGHNT, CDR2 YENEEA. The CDR3 extends over 15 amino acids. With 0 bases removed from V and 6 bases from J, the gap between germline ends came to 13 bases.

The rearrangement links TRBV11-3 to TRBJ2-3, with D possibly matching TRBD1 (6 bases). Material: PBMCs or T cells enriched from blood (not recorded which). This TCR was sampled from a man aged 45-65 years who had recovered from COVID-19. CDR3 in DNA: TGTGCCAGCAGCTTAGATCCTACAGGGTCCGATACGCAGTATTTT. Encoded protein: CASSLDPTGSDTQYF.